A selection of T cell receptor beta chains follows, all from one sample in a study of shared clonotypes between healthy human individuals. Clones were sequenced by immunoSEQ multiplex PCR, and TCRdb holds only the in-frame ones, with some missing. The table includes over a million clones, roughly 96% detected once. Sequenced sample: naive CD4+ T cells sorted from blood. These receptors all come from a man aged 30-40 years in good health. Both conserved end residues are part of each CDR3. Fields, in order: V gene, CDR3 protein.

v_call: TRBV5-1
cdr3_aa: CASRVRQLGDEQYF

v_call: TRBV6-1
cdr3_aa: CASIRRSYEQYF

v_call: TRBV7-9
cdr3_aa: CASSAGTSGSTDTQYF

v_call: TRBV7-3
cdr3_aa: CASSAGDRGRKETQYF

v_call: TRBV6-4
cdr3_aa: CASRVAGGSGEQFF

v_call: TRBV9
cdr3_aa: CASSVGTGLRPHEQFF

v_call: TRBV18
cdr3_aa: CASSQQGGGSSYEQYF

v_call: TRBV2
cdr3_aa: CASSLNYGQFF

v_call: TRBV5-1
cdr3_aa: CASSTSGSKTDTQYF

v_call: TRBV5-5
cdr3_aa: CASSVLSGWSEEQYF

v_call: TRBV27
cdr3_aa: CASSYPGETQYF

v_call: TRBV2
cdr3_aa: CASSVVRGTYEQYF

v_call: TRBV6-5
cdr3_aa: CASSFLAGAGTGELFF

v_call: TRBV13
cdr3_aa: CASSLATGATYEQYF

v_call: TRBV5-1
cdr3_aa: CASSYGQGKETQYF

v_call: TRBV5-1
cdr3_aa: CASSLAAGEAFF

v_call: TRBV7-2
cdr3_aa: CASSLAAGGEQYF

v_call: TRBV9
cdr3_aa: CASSPFLGGELFF

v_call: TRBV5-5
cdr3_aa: CASSLAVTGALQETQYF

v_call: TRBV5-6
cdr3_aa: CASSESDKDVQFF

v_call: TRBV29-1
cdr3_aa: CSVDYEAF

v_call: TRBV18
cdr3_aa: CASSPGGNQPQHF

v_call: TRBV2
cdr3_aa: CASSEQGTNYEQYF

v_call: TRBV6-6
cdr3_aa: CASSSLRGPPGGEQFF

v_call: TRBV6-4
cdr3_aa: CASSDSPSGTYNEQFF

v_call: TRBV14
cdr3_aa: CASSQDNRRNTEAFF

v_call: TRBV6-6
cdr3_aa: CASSSSQTTGELFF

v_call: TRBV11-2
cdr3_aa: CASSLDLQPAYEQYF

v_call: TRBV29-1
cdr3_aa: CSVATIRSRGYTF

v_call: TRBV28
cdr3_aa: CASSSPLEYEQYF

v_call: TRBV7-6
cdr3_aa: CASSLRARRTDTQYF

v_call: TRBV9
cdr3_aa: CASSVGGQVNQPQHF

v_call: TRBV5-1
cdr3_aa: CASSLRSWTGISRGSGTEAFF

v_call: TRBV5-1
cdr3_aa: CASSLARGVGNTEAFF

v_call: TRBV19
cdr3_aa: CASSPTASYTGELFF